This TCR beta chain originates from a study of blood T cell repertoires in COVID-19. Germline V CDR1 and CDR2: SGHVS, FQNEAQ. The CDR3 contains 16 residues. V trimming: 1 base; J trimming: 5 bases; junction bases outside the gene matches: 5. This clone was found a few times. The data were produced by immunoSEQ multiplex PCR, yet TCRdb's version contains in-frame clones alone and is incomplete. The repertoire includes about 130,000 clones, roughly 79% of them detected once, and approximately 8.7% sits in the top ten. Specimen: peripheral blood. The receptor comes from a woman aged 55-70 years with active or convalescent COVID-19. This chain joins TRBV7-8 and TRBJ2-2, with 9 bases matching TRBD2. CDR3 amino acids: CASSLEGGRGTGELFF. CDR3 nucleotides: TGTGCCAGCAGCTTAGAGGGCGGGAGGGGGACCGGGGAGCTGTTTTTT.